Given below is one T cell receptor (beta chain) in context. What it binds is not known. This entry belongs to a study of cytomegalovirus exposure and HLA in healthy donors. CDR1 is SGDLS, CDR2 YYNGEE, per germline. There are 13 residues in the CDR3. Trimming pared 0 bases from V and 8 bases from J, leaving 11 bases between. Findings and limits, study-wide: The classifier was said to identify cytomegalovirus status with high specificity and sensitivity. Most CMV-associated TCR beta chains appeared HLA-restricted in a later analysis. The investigators catalogued 164 TCR beta chains as cytomegalovirus-associated. Accurate predictions that matched the HLA-A and HLA-B alleles of most subjects were reportedly made from TCR beta sequences.

The study ran its PCR with 60 Vbeta and 13 Jbeta primers. Assay used: immunoSEQ multiplex PCR; TCRdb lists only in-frame clones, some missing. Among around 100,000 clones listed, 70% to 80% were seen once. The clonotype originates from a woman aged 40 to 50 in good health and CMV-seropositive. The source material was PBMCs. The chain is built from TRBV9 and TRBJ1-2; D remains ambiguous. CDR3 in DNA: TGTGCCAGCAGCGTAGATTTTTCGGGGGGCTACACCTTC. Translated: CASSVDFSGGYTF.